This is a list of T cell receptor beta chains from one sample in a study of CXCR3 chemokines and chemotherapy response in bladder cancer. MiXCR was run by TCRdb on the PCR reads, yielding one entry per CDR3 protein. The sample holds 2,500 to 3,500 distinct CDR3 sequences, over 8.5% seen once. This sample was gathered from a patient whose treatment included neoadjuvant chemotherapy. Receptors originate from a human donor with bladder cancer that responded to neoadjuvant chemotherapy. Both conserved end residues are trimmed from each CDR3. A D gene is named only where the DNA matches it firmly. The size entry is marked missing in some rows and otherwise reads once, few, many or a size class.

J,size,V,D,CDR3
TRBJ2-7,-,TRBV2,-,ASSRQNYEQY
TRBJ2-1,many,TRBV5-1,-,ASSFGRSRGEQF